This passage covers 29 T cell receptor beta chains from one sample sequenced in a study of T cell changes during pregnancy in multiple sclerosis. Data came from immunoSEQ multiplex PCR; TCRdb stores just in-frame clones and leaves some out. Of fewer than 110,000 clones in the sample, approximately 91% were seen once. The sample was peripheral blood, taken in the second trimester of pregnancy. The receptors originated from a female donor with multiple sclerosis, enrolled in a pregnancy study.

This chain joins TRBV5-1 and TRBJ2-2, with D unresolved. CDR3 length equals 15 residues. Germline-derived CDR1 and CDR2 are SGHRS and YFSETQ. V gave up 3 bases and J gave up 0 bases, with 9 bases separating them. The CDR3 nucleotides are TGCGCCAGCAGCTACCAACTCGCGAACACCGGGGAGCTGTTTTTT. As protein: CASSYQLANTGELFF.

The V gene is TRBV4-1, the J gene TRBJ2-7, with 8 bases fitting TRBD1. Per the germline V gene, CDR1 is MGHRA and CDR2 is YSYEKL. This CDR3 comprises 15 residues. With 0 bases clipped from V and 1 base from J, the junction kept 2 bases outside the gene matches. The chain's CDR3 is CASSQDRTGSYEQYF. The DNA of the CDR3 is TGCGCCAGCAGCCAAGATCGGACAGGGTCCTACGAGCAGTACTTC.

The chain is built from TRBV5-5 and TRBJ2-1; 8 positions agree with TRBD2. J gave up 10 bases and V 5 bases, and 17 bases lay outside the gene matches. Germline CDR1 reads SGHKS; CDR2 reads YYEKEE (reference sequence). This CDR3 has 16 residues. CDR3 nucleotide sequence: TGTGCCAGCAGGACAGAAAGGGGGACTAGTAGCTTAGAGCAGTTCTTC. Translation gives CASRTERGTSSLEQFF.

This clone turned up a few times. The V call is TRBV6-5, the J call TRBJ1-1, with D perhaps matching TRBD1 (6 bases). Trimming left V 6 bases short and J 2 bases short, with 16 bases between. CDR3 size: 15 residues. Germline CDR1 is MNHEY and CDR2 is SVGAGI. CDR3 nucleotide sequence: TGTGCCAGCAGCCCTAGGGGGGGGAAAAACACTGAAGCTTTCTTT. Translated: CASSPRGGKNTEAFF.

The chain is built from TRBV27 and TRBJ2-7, with 8 nucleotides matching TRBD2. The CDR3 totals 14 residues. Per the germline V gene, CDR1 is MNHEY and CDR2 is SMNVEV (reference sequence). V dropped 3 bases and J dropped 4; count of bases not matched to a gene: 5. The DNA of the CDR3 is TGTGCCAGCAGTTTGCGGGGGGAAGGGTACGAGCAGTACTTC. Its protein is CASSLRGEGYEQYF.

The rearrangement joins TRBV6-1 to TRBJ1-4; 9 bases are a match to TRBD1. V lost 3 bases, J lost 7 bases, and 6 bases stayed unmatched. The length of the CDR3 is 15 residues. In germline, CDR1 is MNHNS, CDR2 SASEGT. The CDR3 sequence: CASSEGTGTAEKLFF. The CDR3 nucleotides read TGTGCCAGCAGTGAGGGGACAGGGACTGCTGAAAAACTGTTTTTT.

The V gene is TRBV10-2, the J gene TRBJ2-7; 7 positions match TRBD1. This CDR3 spans 14 amino acids. The junction had 3 bases not matched to a gene; V was cut back by 4 bases and J by 0 bases. Germline CDR1 is WSHSY and CDR2 is SAAADI. The DNA of the CDR3 is TGCGCCAGCAGTGCCCGGGACAGCTCCTACGAGCAGTACTTC. Amino acid sequence: CASSARDSSYEQYF.

V is TRBV27 and J is TRBJ1-3; weak D call: TRBD1 (5 bases). Germline CDR1 and CDR2: MNHEY and SMNVEV (reference sequence). The CDR3 runs 14 residues. Trimming took 4 bases from V and 5 from J, leaving 12 bases between them. CDR3: CASSSVDSRNTIYF. The CDR3 DNA follows: TGTGCCAGCAGTTCCGTAGACAGCAGAAACACCATATATTTT.

CDR3 in amino acids: CASSANRGGVEQYF. The CDR3 coding sequence is TGTGCCAGCAGCGCCAACCGGGGGGGAGTCGAGCAGTACTTC. This chain joins TRBV9 and TRBJ2-7; 8 bases line up with TRBD2. Trimming cost V 3 bases and J 6 bases; bases outside gene matches: 8. The CDR3 sequence is 14 residues long. Germline values: CDR1 SGDLS, CDR2 YYNGEE.

The rearrangement links TRBV5-4 to TRBJ2-1; 8 bases agree with TRBD1. V gave up 0 bases and J gave up 9 bases; unmatched junction bases: 2. The germline V gene has CDR1 SGHNT and CDR2 YYREEE (reference sequence). The CDR3 has 13 amino acids. The CDR3 bases are TGTGCCAGCAGCTTGGGACAGGGGACTGAGCAGTTCTTC. Encoded protein: CASSLGQGTEQFF.

This chain joins TRBV10-2 and TRBJ2-1; the match to TRBD1 covers 7 bases. The V gene end was trimmed by 4 bases and the J gene end by 4 bases; junction bases not matched to a gene: 4. The germline V gene encodes CDR1 WSHSY and CDR2 SAAADI. The CDR3 extends over 14 amino acids. CDR3 DNA: TGCGCCAGCAGTGCCCGGGACAGTTACAATGAGCAGTTCTTC. This sequence encodes CASSARDSYNEQFF.

This clone was observed once. V usage is TRBV4-2 and J usage is TRBJ2-6, with D unclear. The CDR3 is 16 amino acids. V shed 1 base and J shed 0 bases, with 7 bases lying between them. Germline V CDR1 and CDR2: LGHNA, YNFKEQ. The CDR3 sequence is CASSQASTSGANVLTF. The CDR3 DNA sequence: TGTGCCAGCAGCCAAGCAAGCACCTCTGGGGCCAACGTCCTGACTTTC.

The gene calls are TRBV6-5 and TRBJ1-2, with a weak D call TRBD1 (6 bases). Germline loops: CDR1 MNHEY, CDR2 SVGAGI. The CDR3 has 13 amino acids. V was pared by 6 bases and J by 6 bases, with 14 bases between. The DNA of the CDR3 is TGTGCCAGCAGCCAGGGTACAGGGCATGGCTACACCTTC. It is translated as CASSQGTGHGYTF.

J is TRBJ2-1 and V is TRBV7-2; tentative D call: TRBD1 (5 bases). The CDR3 totals 11 residues. Germline CDR1 and CDR2: SGHTA and FQGNSA. Trimming left V 3 bases short and J 10 bases short, with 7 bases between. The CDR3 sequence is CASSLRTEQFF. In DNA form, the CDR3 reads TGTGCCAGCAGCTTGCGGACAGAGCAGTTCTTC.

Note on this clone: Different DNA sequences within this sample yield the same CDR3. The rearrangement joins TRBV6-5 to TRBJ1-5; 7 positions agree with TRBD1. The germline V gene encodes CDR1 MNHEY and CDR2 SVGAGI. With V trimmed by 6 bases and J by 0 bases, 5 bases remained unmatched. This CDR3 comprises 15 residues. This CDR3 is CASSRTGGSNQPQHF. The DNA of the CDR3 is TGTGCCAGCAGCCGGACAGGAGGTAGCAATCAGCCCCAGCATTTT.

V is TRBV6-1 and J is TRBJ2-3, with D maybe TRBD1 (6 bases). From germline, CDR1 is MNHNS and CDR2 SASEGT. The CDR3 has 15 residues. With 1 base removed from V and 0 bases from J, the gap between germline ends came to 8 bases. The CDR3 sequence is CASSEVQGSTDTQYF. Here the CDR3 DNA reads TGTGCCAGCAGTGAAGTACAGGGTAGCACAGATACGCAGTATTTT.

This sequence joins TRBV2 and TRBJ2-4; 11 bases agree with TRBD1. V lost 6 bases to trimming and J lost 8 bases; unmatched junction nucleotides: 0. CDR1 SNHLY and CDR2 FYNNEI come from the germline V gene. The CDR3 sequence is 12 residues long. This chain's CDR3 is CASRGQGDIQYF. The DNA for the CDR3 is TGTGCCAGCAGGGGACAGGGGGACATTCAGTACTTC.

The chain employs TRBV20-1 and TRBJ2-1; D gene uncertain. CDR1 and CDR2 (germline): DFQATT, SNEGSKA (reference sequence). CDR3 length: 11 amino acids. The CDR3 nucleotides are TGCAGCACCCTAAAACCCGGTGAGCAGTTCTTC. This translates into CSTLKPGEQFF.

The V call is TRBV11-2, the J call TRBJ2-7; TRBD1 might be the D (6 bases). CDR3 length: 15 residues. Deletions cut 0 bases from V and 3 bases from J, with 12 bases between. Germline CDR1 and CDR2: SGHAT and FQNNGV. The CDR3 sequence is CASSLDPGVGYEQYF. The CDR3 DNA reads TGTGCCAGCAGCTTAGATCCAGGGGTCGGCTACGAGCAGTACTTC.

The chain has TRBV4-1 and TRBJ2-3, with TRBD2 identical over 8 bases. V trimming: 0 bases; J trimming: 3 bases; junction bases outside the gene matches: 5. The CDR3 has 16 residues. Germline V gene data show CDR1 as MGHRA and CDR2 as YSYEKL. The CDR3 here is CASSQDPGLETDTQYF. In DNA form, the CDR3 reads TGCGCCAGCAGCCAAGACCCGGGACTAGAAACAGATACGCAGTATTTT.

The rearrangement links TRBV29-1 to TRBJ1-2, with 10 positions matching TRBD1. CDR3 length equals 13 residues. CDR1 is SQVTM, CDR2 ANQGSEA, per germline. Trimming removed 7 bases from V and 7 bases from J; junction bases left unmatched: 9. CDR3 protein: CSAETGGVGGYTF. As DNA, the CDR3 is TGCAGCGCAGAGACAGGGGGCGTCGGTGGCTACACCTTC.

In this sample, this clone turned up many times. The chain is built from TRBV2 and TRBJ1-1; D gene uncertain. The V end lost 5 bases, the J end lost 0 bases, and 7 bases lay between the germline ends. The CDR3 is 13 amino acids. The V gene's germline CDR1 is SNHLY and CDR2 FYNNEI. The CDR3 DNA follows: TGTGCCAGCAGTACTACCATGAACACTGAAGCTTTCTTT. It encodes CASSTTMNTEAFF.

V and J are TRBV28 and TRBJ1-1, with D possibly TRBD1 on 5 matching bases. This CDR3 is built from 14 residues. Germline V gives CDR1 MDHEN, CDR2 SYDVKM. V was pared by 6 bases and J by 1 base, with 12 bases between. The CDR3 nucleotides are TGTGCCAGCAGGGGGCAGGGCGGGAACACTGAAGCTTTCTTT. Translation: CASRGQGGNTEAFF.

This sequence joins TRBV5-1 and TRBJ2-1; 9 nucleotides match TRBD2. The V gene's germline CDR1 is SGHRS and CDR2 YFSETQ. The CDR3 loop spans 15 amino acids. The junction had 8 bases not matched to a gene; V was cut back by 9 bases and J by 1 base. In DNA form, the CDR3 reads TGCGCCACCTCAACAGCGGGAGGTTCCTACAATGAGCAGTTCTTC. As protein: CATSTAGGSYNEQFF.

The genes are TRBV28 and TRBJ2-1; unclear D gene. The CDR3 spans 15 residues. In germline, CDR1 is MDHEN, CDR2 SYDVKM. Trimming stripped 7 bases from V and 8 bases from J, with 21 bases between. The CDR3 nucleotides read TGTGCCAGCAATACCAGGCGATATCCAGGCGATGAGCAGTTCTTC. Protein product: CASNTRRYPGDEQFF.

This clone was recorded only once. Other DNA sequences in this specimen translate into the identical CDR3. The chain couples TRBV5-1 to TRBJ2-7; no firm D call. The CDR3 is made up of 12 amino acids. V lost 0 bases and J lost 3, with 4 bases in between. Germline assignment: CDR1 SGHRS and CDR2 YFSETQ. CDR3 amino acids: CASSLASYEQYF. The CDR3 DNA sequence: TGCGCCAGCAGCTTGGCCAGCTACGAGCAGTACTTC. The whole variable domain, filled in from reference TRBV5-1 and TRBJ2-7, reads KAGVTQTPRYLIKTRGQQVTLSCSPISGHRSVSWYQQTPGQGLQFLFEYFSETQRNKGNFPGRFSGRQFSNSRSEMNVSTLELGDSALYLCASSLASYEQYFGPGTRLTVT.

This clone was detected only once. V and J are TRBV7-9 and TRBJ2-1; D possibly corresponds to TRBD1 (6 bases). The V and J ends lost 5 bases and 4 bases respectively, with 9 bases between them. The CDR3 runs to 13 residues. Germline V CDR1 and CDR2: SEHNR, FQNEAQ (reference sequence). In nucleotides, the CDR3 is TGTGCCAGCAGCGCAGGACAGTACAATGAGCAGTTCTTC. Translation: CASSAGQYNEQFF.

This clone was counted once. Here the CDR3 DNA reads TGTGCCAGCAGTTGGGCTAGCGCCCTACAAGAGACCCAGTACTTC. Residues: CASSWASALQETQYF. The chain joins TRBV5-6 to TRBJ2-5, with D possibly being TRBD2 (6 bases). This CDR3 has 15 amino acids. CDR1 and CDR2 from the germline V gene are SGHDT and YYEEEE. The V end lost 5 bases, the J end lost 2 bases, and 16 bases lay between the germline ends. Based on the CDR3 plus reference TRBV5-6 and TRBJ2-5, the full variable domain is DAGVTQSPTHLIKTRGQQVTLRCSPKSGHDTVSWYQQALGQGPQFIFQYYEEEERQRGNFPDRFSGHQFPNYSSELNVNALLLGDSALYLCASSWASALQETQYFGPGTRLLVL.

This chain connects TRBV7-9 to TRBJ2-1; 8 bases align to TRBD2. V was clipped by 2 bases and J by 14 bases; unmatched bases: 5. The CDR3 is made up of 12 amino acids. Germline V gives CDR1 SEHNR, CDR2 FQNEAQ (reference sequence). The DNA of the CDR3 is TGTGCCAGCAGCTTAAGTTCGGGAGGGGAGTTCTTC. As protein: CASSLSSGGEFF.